A single sample gave rise to the 3 T cell receptor beta chains below, sequenced in a study of CD8+CD57+ T cells in acquired aplastic anemia (dated by TCRdb to between 2017 and 2018). Flow cytometry had shown CD8+CD57+ cell expansion in the patients selected for sequencing. Instrument used: Illumina HiSeq 2000. Genomic DNA was used as template for profiling of TCR beta VDJ combinations and CDR3 sequences. Through fastp at Q25 and MiXCR, TCRdb rebuilt clones from the public reads, retaining in-frame beta chains. Here each entry gathers all rows of one CDR3 protein and keeps the most common genes and DNA. A total of a few hundred thousand distinct CDR3 sequences appear in this sample, 25% to 40% of them only once. The top ten constitute under 0.95% of the sample. The sequenced sample consisted of sorted CD4+, CD8+, or CD8+CD57+ T cells (not recorded which) from PBMCs. These receptors were obtained from a human donor with aplastic anemia.

J is TRBJ2-2 and V is TRBV20-1, with TRBD2 identical over 8 bases. The CDR3 has 15 residues. Trimming removed 3 bases from V and 6 bases from J; junction bases left unmatched: 9. Germline CDR1 is DFQATT and CDR2 is SNEGSKA (reference sequence). CDR3 bases: TGCAGTGCTAGGCCGATTCGGACTAGCTCCGGGGAGCTGTTTTTT. It is translated as CSARPIRTSSGELFF.

The chain employs TRBV7-9 and TRBJ1-1; 7 nucleotides line up with TRBD1. The V segment lost 4 bases and the J segment 5 bases; nucleotides outside the gene matches: 13. The CDR3 has 16 amino acids. CDR1 SEHNR and CDR2 FQNEAQ come from the germline V gene (reference sequence). CDR3 region: CASSSGDRPLSTEAFF. The CDR3 nucleotides are TGTGCCAGCAGCTCCGGGGACAGACCCTTGAGTACTGAAGCTTTCTTT.

This clonotype was detected many times. The junction departs from the called germline gene at one end, perhaps through a read error. V gene TRBV15 combines with J gene TRBJ1-5; weak D call: TRBD1 (6 bases). The CDR3 is made up of 17 amino acids. Per the germline V gene, CDR1 is LNHNV and CDR2 is YYDKDF (reference sequence). This CDR3 reads CATSNRQGSYSNRPQHF. Here the CDR3 DNA reads TGTGCCACCAGCAATCGCCAGGGGAGTTATAGCAATCGGCCCCAGCATTTT.